This T cell receptor (beta chain) was recorded in a study of T cell repertoires in cytomegalovirus infection. Overall study: CMV infection plus the matching HLA type was flagged by public TCR beta signatures.

A single record per CDR3 protein comes from TCRdb applying MiXCR to the reads. The sample shows about 680,000 distinct CDR3 sequences, 24% of them seen only once. The germline V gene encodes CDR1 LNHDA and CDR2 SQIVND (reference sequence). This CDR3 contains 16 residues. Details on this clonotype: The target antigen is unknown. The junction departs from germline at one end; a sequencing error may be responsible.

Study results and limitations: Identification of carriers of CMV plus the relevant HLA was achieved through cumulative public TCR beta family frequency. Dominating the ex vivo response were HLA-C-restricted CMV-specific TCR beta clonotypes.

The chain carries TRBV19 and TRBJ2-2; either TRBD1 or TRBD2 may fit D (5 bases each). The TCR originated in a human donor in good health (CMV status not recorded). Some clones in this sample may be carry-over from other donors' samples. The sequencing input was CD8+ T cells from PBMCs. The CDR3 loop is CARSISPGTRTGELFF. CDR3 nucleotide sequence: TGTGCCCGTAGTATAAGTCCAGGGACGAGGACCGGGGAGCTGTTTTTT.